The next 14 T cell receptor beta chains were all read from a single sample in a study of T cell repertoires in breast cancer. During the second nested PCR, blocking oligonucleotides suppressed genes that were not paired. Each CDR3 protein is one row after TCRdb ran MiXCR on the emulsion pairing reads. The table records approximately 37,000 distinct CDR3 sequences, over 40% of them present only once. The expanded emulsion RT-PCR method captured paired alpha and beta chains from CD8+ T cells. What was sequenced was CD8+ T cells. These receptor sequences come from a pool of human donors with breast cancer or a healthy control (not recorded which).

CDR3 nucleotide sequence: TGTGCCAGCTCACCAAGAGGGTTCACTGAAGCTTTCTTT. It translates to CASSPRGFTEAFF. The chain employs TRBV18 and TRBJ1-1; D ambiguous. Germline CDR1 and CDR2: KGHSH and LQKENI. The CDR3 has 13 residues. Trimming removed 2 bases from V and 4 bases from J, with 8 bases in between.

CDR3: CASSEGLSYEQYF. Here the CDR3 DNA reads TGTGCCAGCAGTGAAGGTCTTTCCTACGAGCAGTACTTC. The J gene is TRBJ2-7, the V gene TRBV6-1; D not certain. Trimming removed 1 base at V and 1 base at J, with 5 bases between. CDR3 length equals 13 residues. Germline CDR1 reads MNHNS; CDR2 reads SASEGT.

The rearrangement uses TRBV5-6 and TRBJ2-3, with D unresolved. The V and J ends lost 7 bases and 0 bases respectively, with 12 bases between them. The CDR3 extends over 14 amino acids. Per the germline V gene, CDR1 is SGHDT and CDR2 is YYEEEE. The CDR3 protein is CASGPRWSTDTQYF. CDR3 sequence (DNA): TGTGCCAGCGGACCCAGGTGGAGCACAGATACGCAGTATTTT. Complete variable domain (other parts from reference TRBV5-6 and TRBJ2-3): DAGVTQSPTHLIKTRGQQVTLRCSPKSGHDTVSWYQQALGQGPQFIFQYYEEEERQRGNFPDRFSGHQFPNYSSELNVNALLLGDSALYLCASGPRWSTDTQYFGPGTRLTVL.

This clonotype was detected only a few times. This may arise from a read error, as a much more abundant clone is one base away. The chain joins TRBV6-2 or TRBV6-3 to TRBJ1-4; D perhaps matches TRBD1 (5 bases). Deletions cut 0 bases from V and 8 bases from J, with 10 bases between. The CDR3 consists of 14 residues. Germline V gene lookup returns CDR1 MNHEY and CDR2 SVGEGT. CDR3 protein: CASSYSREGEKLFF. The CDR3 bases are TGTGCCAGCAGTTACTCGAGGGAGGGGGAAAAACTGTTTTTT.

This clonotype was counted between two and nine times. The chain has TRBV20-1 and TRBJ2-1; 10 bases agree with TRBD2. CDR1 and CDR2 from the germline V gene are DFQATT and SNEGSKA (reference sequence). This CDR3 has 15 residues. V lost 2 bases, J lost 7 bases, and 8 bases stayed unmatched. The CDR3 sequence: CSARILGLADNEQFF. The CDR3 DNA sequence: TGCAGTGCTAGAATTTTAGGACTAGCGGATAATGAGCAGTTCTTC.

CDR3 sequence (DNA): TGTGCCAGCAGTCTCGTAGGAAATGAGCAGTTCTTC. It is translated as CASSLVGNEQFF. The genes are TRBV7-2 and TRBJ2-1; D ambiguous. Deletions cut 6 bases from V and 7 bases from J, with 10 bases between. The germline V gene has CDR1 SGHTA and CDR2 FQGNSA. The CDR3 runs 12 residues.

The chain recombines TRBV11-1 with TRBJ2-2; TRBD1 or TRBD2 may be the D gene (6 bases each). The germline gives CDR1 SGHAT, CDR2 FQDESV (reference sequence). This CDR3 region has 15 residues. Trimming pared 4 bases from V and 7 bases from J, leaving 16 bases between. The CDR3 bases are TGTGCCAGCAGCTCGGGGGCCCTCCTTGGCGGGGAGCTGTTTTTT. Its translation is CASSSGALLGGELFF.

This clonotype was seen at least ten times. The chain uses TRBV20-1 and TRBJ2-1; 8 nucleotides align to TRBD2. Germline V gene lookup returns CDR1 DFQATT and CDR2 SNEGSKA (reference sequence). CDR3 size: 14 residues. V gave up 4 bases and J gave up 7 bases; unmatched junction bases: 9. The CDR3 here is CSATISGGRNEQFF. DNA for the CDR3: TGCAGTGCTACTATAAGCGGGGGTAGAAATGAGCAGTTCTTC.

The chain links TRBV7-9 to TRBJ2-2, with D perhaps being TRBD1 or TRBD2 (5 bases each). Deletions cut 3 bases from V and 2 bases from J, with 10 bases between. The germline V gene encodes CDR1 SEHNR and CDR2 FQNEAQ (reference sequence). The length of the CDR3 is 15 residues. Written as DNA, the CDR3 is TGTGCCAGCAGCTTCGGGACCGATAACACCGGGGAGCTGTTTTTT. Its protein is CASSFGTDNTGELFF.

There are many counts of this clonotype. J is TRBJ2-3 and V is TRBV7-2; D is undetermined. The CDR3 is 12 residues long. The V end lost 3 bases, the J end lost 4 bases, and 5 bases lay between the germline ends. Germline CDR1 and CDR2: SGHTA and FQGNSA. DNA of the CDR3: TGTGCCAGCAGCTTGGTTTCAGATACGCAGTATTTT. Translated: CASSLVSDTQYF.

The V and J genes are TRBV5-1 and TRBJ1-6, with 7 bases identical to TRBD1. Germline V lookup: CDR1 SGHRS, CDR2 YFSETQ. The junction had 3 bases not matched to a gene; V was cut back by 0 bases and J by 0 bases. The length of the CDR3 is 17 residues. Here the CDR3 DNA reads TGCGCCAGCAGCTTGGAGGACAGGAGCTCCTATAATTCACCCCTCCACTTT. The encoded protein is CASSLEDRSSYNSPLHF.

This clonotype was recorded a few times. V usage is TRBV7-2 and J usage is TRBJ2-3; either TRBD1 or TRBD2 may supply D (6 bases each). From germline, CDR1 is SGHTA and CDR2 FQGNSA. The CDR3 length is 13 residues. Trimming removed 5 bases at V and 4 bases at J, with 10 bases between. In nucleotides, the CDR3 is TGTGCCAGCAGCGGGGGGCCCGCAGATACGCAGTATTTT. Amino acid sequence: CASSGGPADTQYF. Based on the CDR3 plus reference TRBV7-2 and TRBJ2-3, the full variable domain is GAGVSQSPSNKVTEKGKDVELRCDPISGHTALYWYRQSLGQGLEFLIYFQGNSAPDKSGLPSDRFSAERTGGSVSTLTIQRTQQEDSAVYLCASSGGPADTQYFGPGTRLTVL.

This clonotype was detected once. The CDR3 coding sequence is TGTGCCAGCAGCTTAACCGAGGGGGCGCAGTATTTT. It codes for CASSLTEGAQYF. V and J are TRBV7-9 and TRBJ2-3; perhaps TRBD1 as D (6 bases). Germline V CDR1 and CDR2: SEHNR, FQNEAQ (reference sequence). The CDR3 has 12 residues. Between the trimmed V and J ends, which lost 2 bases and 10 bases, there was a span of 10 bases. The entire variable domain, with the rest obtained from reference TRBV7-9 and TRBJ2-3, is as follows: DTGVSQNPRHKITKRGQNVTFRCDPISEHNRLYWYRQTLGQGPEFLTYFQNEAQLEKSRLLSDRFSAERPKGSFSTLEIQRTEQGDSAMYLCASSLTEGAQYFGPGTRLTVL.

The J gene is TRBJ2-1, the V gene TRBV19; D gene unclear. V gave up 5 bases and J gave up 8 bases, with 13 bases separating them. This CDR3 region has 13 residues. Germline loops: CDR1 LNHDA, CDR2 SQIVND (reference sequence). This CDR3 is CASSWTVRHEQFF. CDR3 DNA sequence: TGTGCCAGTAGTTGGACCGTCAGACATGAGCAGTTCTTC. The full variable domain, in which reference TRBV19 and TRBJ2-1 provide the parts outside the CDR3, is DGGITQSPKYLFRKEGQNVTLSCEQNLNHDAMYWYRQDPGQGLRLIYYSQIVNDFQKGDIAEGYSVSREKKESFPLTVTSAQKNPTAFYLCASSWTVRHEQFFGPGTRLTVL.